This T cell receptor beta chain was recovered during a study of T-cell memory formation after mild COVID-19. The wider study: Across donors, TCR clusters were largely donor specific. Findings and caveats of the study: For contracting clones, CD4+ ones sat mainly in CM and EM, CD8+ in EMRA. Certain responding clones were present in pre-infection memory, suggesting participation of cross-reactive memory.

About this clonotype itself: Antigen specificity is unknown.

Losses at the gene ends were 2 bases for V and 1 base for J; bases not matched to a gene: 4. In germline, CDR1 is KGHDR, CDR2 SFDVKD. CDR3 length equals 17 residues. Using its own MiXCR run on the 5' RACE reads, TCRdb lists one record per CDR3 protein. The repertoire holds 100,000 to 150,000 distinct CDR3 sequences, with about 6% as singletons. The receptor was isolated from an adult woman who had mild COVID-19 (a few samples of this study predate the infection). Cell type and time point are not known. The V and J genes are TRBV24-1 and TRBJ2-5; 12 positions agree with TRBD2. The sequencing input was PBMCs or a T cell subset sorted from them (not recorded which). The CDR3, as DNA: TGTGCCACCAGTGATTCCAGACTAGCGGGGGCCCAAGAGACCCAGTACTTC. Protein product: CATSDSRLAGAQETQYF.